The rows below give T cell receptor beta chains drawn from one sample of a study of Ad26.COV2.S vaccination and SARS-CoV-2 variants. TCRdb keeps only in-frame clones here, not all; method: immunoSEQ multiplex PCR. The table records some 340,000 clones, about 85% of them present only once. The source was peripheral blood, collected in a trial of Ad26.COV2.S vaccine versus placebo. Receptors were obtained from a person between 18 and 60 years old who received the Ad26.COV2.S COVID-19 vaccine or a placebo. The CDR3 runs from the conserved cysteine through the conserved F or W. The D gene is left open where the match is weak. Part of the rows lack a size; the others show once, few, many or a class for expanded clones.

d_call,v_call,j_call,clone_size,cdr3_aa,cdr3_nt
TRBD1,TRBV24-1,TRBJ1-2,.,CATNRQGVYGYTF,TGTGCCACCAATCGACAGGGGGTCTATGGCTACACCTTC
.,TRBV5-4,TRBJ1-4,.,CASGTLGEKLFF,TGTGCCAGCGGAACCCTGGGGGAAAAACTGTTTTTT
TRBD1,TRBV9,TRBJ2-3,.,CASSATGASTDTQYF,TGTGCCAGCAGCGCCACAGGGGCTAGCACAGATACGCAGTATTTT
.,TRBV6-1,TRBJ2-5,.,CASSDSTGKGQETQYF,TGTGCCAGCAGTGACAGCACAGGGAAGGGGCAAGAGACCCAGTACTTC
TRBD1,TRBV28,TRBJ2-7,.,CASSLLRGQVYEQYF,TGTGCCAGCAGTTTACTTCGGGGACAGGTCTACGAGCAGTACTTC
.,TRBV12-3/TRBV12-4,TRBJ2-7,.,CASAAEWTYEQYF,TGTGCCAGCGCCGCAGAGTGGACCTACGAGCAGTACTTC
TRBD1,TRBV5-1,TRBJ1-2,.,CASSEPGTGVDGYTF,TGCGCCAGCAGCGAGCCCGGGACAGGGGTCGATGGCTACACCTTC
.,TRBV6-2/TRBV6-3,TRBJ2-5,.,CASSYSIGGAETQYF,TGTGCCAGCAGTTACTCAATAGGGGGGGCGGAGACCCAGTACTTC
.,TRBV4-1,TRBJ2-7,.,CASSQVVLPRNEQYF,TGCGCCAGCAGCCAAGTCGTCCTTCCCCGGAACGAGCAGTACTTC
TRBD2,TRBV2,TRBJ2-1,.,CASSFTSDEQFF,TGTGCCAGCAGCTTTACTAGCGATGAGCAGTTCTTC
.,TRBV20-1,TRBJ2-1,.,CSAGGSQSYNEQFF,TGCAGTGCTGGTGGGTCCCAATCCTACAATGAGCAGTTCTTC
.,TRBV28,TRBJ2-7,few,CASSLQGLGLNEQYF,TGTGCCAGCAGTTTACAGGGTTTGGGGTTAAACGAGCAGTACTTC
.,TRBV18,TRBJ1-1,.,CASSVVREGAEAFF,TGTGCCAGCTCAGTGGTCAGGGAGGGCGCTGAAGCTTTCTTT
.,TRBV18,TRBJ1-5,.,CASSPPGAEPQHF,TGTGCCAGCTCACCACCGGGGGCAGAGCCCCAGCATTTT
TRBD1,TRBV3-1/TRBV3-2,TRBJ2-4,.,CASRGQGPGNIQYF,TGTGCCAGCAGGGGACAGGGGCCCGGAAACATTCAGTACTTC
.,TRBV5-1,TRBJ2-2,.,CASSLVLTGAGTGELFF,TGCGCCAGCAGCTTAGTACTGACTGGGGCGGGCACCGGGGAGCTGTTTTTT
.,TRBV4-2,TRBJ1-3,.,CASSPVSGTSGNTIYF,TGTGCCAGCAGCCCTGTGAGCGGGACATCTGGAAACACCATATATTTT
.,TRBV7-6,TRBJ1-5,.,CASSRSLDQPQHF,TGTGCCAGCAGCCGCTCCCTTGATCAGCCCCAGCATTTT
.,TRBV19,TRBJ1-6,.,CASSISGNEGNSPLHF,TGTGCCAGTAGTATATCGGGGAATGAGGGTAATTCACCCCTCCACTTT
TRBD2,TRBV2,TRBJ2-3,once,CASRAWEGSTDTQYF,TGTGCCAGCAGAGCCTGGGAGGGGAGCACAGATACGCAGTATTTT
.,TRBV6-5,TRBJ1-1,.,CASRVTMNTEAFF,TGTGCCAGCAGGGTTACTATGAACACTGAAGCTTTCTTT
.,TRBV12-3/TRBV12-4,TRBJ1-2,.,CASSPMSQNGYTF,TGTGCCAGCAGCCCCATGTCACAGAATGGCTACACCTTC
TRBD2,TRBV7-6,TRBJ2-1,.,CASSPGGGPYNEQFF,TGTGCCAGCAGCCCGGGGGGTGGGCCCTACAATGAGCAGTTCTTC
TRBD2,TRBV7-9,TRBJ2-1,few,CASSNTRTSGGTRQFF,TGTGCCAGCAGCAACACTCGGACTAGCGGGGGGACCCGGCAGTTCTTC
.,TRBV7-9,TRBJ1-1,once,CASSPWDVNTEAFF,TGTGCCAGCAGCCCTTGGGATGTGAACACTGAAGCTTTCTTT
TRBD1,TRBV6-8,TRBJ2-3,.,CASRTGVMGQGTDTQYF,TGTGCCAGCAGGACGGGTGTCATGGGACAGGGTACAGATACGCAGTATTTT
TRBD2,TRBV12-3/TRBV12-4,TRBJ2-4,.,CASSFGGSDIQYF,TGTGCCAGCAGTTTTGGCGGGAGTGACATTCAGTACTTC
TRBD1,TRBV27,TRBJ2-2,.,CASSLGTGGIGELFF,TGTGCCAGCAGTTTAGGGACAGGGGGTATCGGGGAGCTGTTTTTT